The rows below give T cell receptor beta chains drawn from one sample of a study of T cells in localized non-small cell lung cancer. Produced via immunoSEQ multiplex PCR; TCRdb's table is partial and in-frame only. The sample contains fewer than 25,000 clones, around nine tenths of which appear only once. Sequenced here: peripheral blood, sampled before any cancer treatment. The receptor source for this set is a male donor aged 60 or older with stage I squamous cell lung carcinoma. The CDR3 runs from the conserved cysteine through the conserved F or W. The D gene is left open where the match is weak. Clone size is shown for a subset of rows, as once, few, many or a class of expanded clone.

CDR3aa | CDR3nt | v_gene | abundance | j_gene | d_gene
CASSLDGGRAHNEQFF | TGTGCCAGCAGCTTAGACGGCGGGAGGGCCCACAATGAGCAGTTCTTC | TRBV7-6 | NA | TRBJ2-1 | TRBD2
CSGAGGTDTQYF | TGCAGCGGGGCGGGGGGCACAGATACGCAGTATTTT | TRBV29-1 | NA | TRBJ2-3 | TRBD2
CASSDWSSTDTQYF | TGTGCCAGCAGCGATTGGTCCAGCACAGATACGCAGTATTTT | TRBV9 | NA | TRBJ2-3 | NA
CAWTFGTAGETQYF | TGTGCCTGGACCTTCGGGACGGCGGGCGAGACCCAGTACTTC | TRBV30 | NA | TRBJ2-5 | NA
CASSIGGGRGAETQYF | TGTGCCAGTAGTATAGGAGGGGGGCGCGGGGCAGAGACCCAGTACTTC | TRBV19 | few | TRBJ2-5 | NA
CASRMDRENEKLFF | TGCGCCAGCAGAATGGACAGGGAAAATGAAAAACTGTTTTTT | TRBV4-3 | NA | TRBJ1-4 | TRBD1
CAWTPGPWDTEAFF | TGTGCCTGGACTCCCGGCCCCTGGGACACTGAAGCTTTCTTT | TRBV30 | once | TRBJ1-1 | NA
CASSDDRGNQPQHF | TGTGCCAGCAGTGATGACAGAGGCAATCAGCCCCAGCATTTT | TRBV2 | few | TRBJ1-5 | NA
CASSRGTGGAPQYF | TGCGCCAGCAGCCGCGGGACAGGGGGCGCCCCGCAGTACTTC | TRBV5-1 | NA | TRBJ2-7 | TRBD1
CASSYGRQGAGGELFF | TGTGCCAGCAGTTACGGCCGACAGGGGGCTGGCGGGGAGCTGTTTTTT | TRBV27 | NA | TRBJ2-2 | TRBD1
CASRDPDSPLHF | TGTGCCAGCCGGGACCCGGATTCGCCCCTCCACTTT | TRBV25-1 | NA | TRBJ1-6 | NA
CASSQDRAGVYEQYF | TGCGCCAGCAGCCAAGATAGGGCGGGCGTCTACGAGCAGTACTTC | TRBV4-3 | once | TRBJ2-7 | NA
CAWSSGQGVDQPQHF | TGTGCCTGGAGCTCAGGACAGGGTGTGGATCAGCCCCAGCATTTT | TRBV30 | NA | TRBJ1-5 | TRBD1
CASSAWGGVKETQYF | TGTGCCAGTAGTGCCTGGGGGGGGGTGAAAGAGACCCAGTACTTC | TRBV19 | NA | TRBJ2-5 | TRBD2
CASRTGSNTYNEQFF | TGTGCCAGCAGGACAGGTTCCAACACCTACAATGAGCAGTTCTTC | TRBV28 | NA | TRBJ2-1 | NA
CASSPDRVFAEAFF | TGTGCCAGCTCACCCGACAGGGTCTTCGCTGAAGCTTTCTTT | TRBV18 | NA | TRBJ1-1 | TRBD1
CASSLVAGNTEAFF | TGTGCCAGCAGCTTAGTGGCGGGGAACACTGAAGCTTTCTTT | TRBV7-2 | NA | TRBJ1-1 | NA
CASSLLGQDNTEAFF | TGTGCCAGCAGCTTATTAGGGCAGGACAACACTGAAGCTTTCTTT | TRBV7-9 | NA | TRBJ1-1 | NA
CASSIYRGDQETQYF | TGTGCCAGTAGTATTTATAGGGGGGACCAAGAGACCCAGTACTTC | TRBV19 | NA | TRBJ2-5 | NA
CALTRTLGPYGGYTF | TGTGCCTTAACCAGGACACTCGGACCCTATGGGGGCTACACCTTC | TRBV30 | NA | TRBJ1-2 | NA
CAWSVGSYEQYF | TGTGCCTGGAGTGTGGGGTCCTACGAGCAGTACTTC | TRBV30 | NA | TRBJ2-7 | NA